This T cell receptor (beta chain) was profiled in a study of blood T cells in healthy people across ages. Study-wide findings and caveats: Shifts in expanded clonotypes may have been confounded by donor CMV status, which was unknown. Researchers deemed the diversity estimates from one million T cells underestimates. A roughly linear age-dependent decrease characterized TCR beta diversity per million T cells.

Per sample, extraction of total RNA gave at least 5.5 micrograms in every case. In regard to this clonotype: The antigen remains undetermined.

Primers used in a second PCR of roughly 7 to 12 cycles were a sample-barcoded 5' primer and a J-beta primer mix. TCRdb re-analysed the 5' RACE reads in MiXCR, keeping a single row per CDR3 protein. The table has under 950,000 distinct CDR3 sequences, 22% seen once. Material: blood. This TCR came from a man between 65 and 85 years old in good health.

The CDR3 loop is CASSLQGTSYEQYF. CDR3 sequence (DNA): TGTGCCAGCAGCTTGCAGGGAACCTCCTACGAGCAGTACTTC. J is TRBJ2-7 and V is TRBV7-6; tentative D call: TRBD1 (5 bases). The germline V gene has CDR1 SGHVS and CDR2 FNYEAQ. Deletions cut 3 bases from V and 0 bases from J, with 9 bases between. The CDR3 is 14 residues long.